This T cell receptor beta chain was captured by sequencing in a study of blood T cell repertoires in COVID-19. This CDR3 comprises 15 residues. Looked up from germline, CDR1 is SGHNT and CDR2 is YYREEE (reference sequence). The trim removed 0 bases at V and 4 bases at J, leaving 6 bases unmatched. Clones were read by immunoSEQ multiplex PCR, and TCRdb kept only the in-frame ones, dropping some. The table lists tens of thousands of clones, approximately 81% of them singletons, with about a sixth in the top ten. Sequencing was performed on peripheral blood. The TCR originated in an older woman with acute or convalescent COVID-19. The chain combines TRBV5-4 with TRBJ1-1; 7 bases align to TRBD1. CDR3 sequence: CASSLGRGRITEAFF. In nucleotides, the CDR3 is TGTGCCAGCAGCTTGGGGAGGGGGCGCATCACTGAAGCTTTCTTT.